This is a list of T cell receptor beta chains from one sample in a study of blood T cell repertoires in COVID-19. Clones were read by immunoSEQ multiplex PCR, and TCRdb kept only the in-frame ones, dropping some. In the table there are about 180,000 clones, roughly 84% of which are singletons. The sample taken for sequencing was peripheral blood. These receptors were collected from a man aged 18 to 29 with active or convalescent COVID-19. Both conserved end residues are part of each CDR3. The D gene is left open where the match is weak. Expanded clones are given a class, and other clones once, few, many or no size at all.

length | size | J | D | V | DNA | CDR3
15 | . | TRBJ1-4 | TRBD1 | TRBV28 | TGTGCCAGCAGTTCCTACAGGGGGCCTAATGAAAAACTGTTTTTT | CASSSYRGPNEKLFF
15 | . | TRBJ2-1 | . | TRBV29-1 | TGCAGCGTCACCCGTGGGCCCGCTCTAAGCAATGAGCAGTTCTTC | CSVTRGPALSNEQFF
16 | . | TRBJ2-1 | TRBD2 | TRBV6-4 | TGTGCCAGCAGTGACGGCCCGAGCGGGGGGATGGATGAGCAGTTCTTC | CASSDGPSGGMDEQFF
13 | . | TRBJ1-6 | . | TRBV18 | TGTGCCAGCTCAGAGGGGGTCGACTCACCCCTCCACTTT | CASSEGVDSPLHF
16 | . | TRBJ1-5 | TRBD1 | TRBV7-8 | TGTGCCAGCAGCTCGGGAGGGGGCAGGGAAGGCCAGCCCCAGCATTTT | CASSSGGGREGQPQHF
13 | . | TRBJ1-2 | . | TRBV14 | TGTGCCAGCAGCCCTACAGGGATCTATGGCTACACCTTC | CASSPTGIYGYTF
12 | . | TRBJ1-3 | . | TRBV12-3/TRBV12-4 | TGTGCCAGCAGTTCGGTGGGAAACACCATATATTTT | CASSSVGNTIYF
13 | once | TRBJ1-5 | TRBD1 | TRBV7-9 | TGTGCCAGCAGCCACAGGGGAGGTCAGCCCCAGCATTTT | CASSHRGGQPQHF
17 | . | TRBJ2-6 | TRBD1 | TRBV5-1 | TGCGCCAGCAGCTTGGTGGGACAGGGCTCTGGGGCCAACGTCCTGACTTTC | CASSLVGQGSGANVLTF
15 | once | TRBJ1-5 | . | TRBV28 | TGTGCCAGCAGGGAAGACAGACTTGGGAATCAGCCCCAGCATTTT | CASREDRLGNQPQHF
14 | . | TRBJ2-5 | TRBD1 | TRBV11-1 | TGTGCCAGCAGCTTAGAGGGGGCCAAAGAGACCCAGTACTTC | CASSLEGAKETQYF
11 | . | TRBJ1-1 | . | TRBV3-1/TRBV3-2 | TGTGCCAGCAGGGGGGGCACTGAAGCTTTCTTT | CASRGGTEAFF
14 | . | TRBJ1-1 | . | TRBV5-8 | TGTGCCAGATCCCACAGGGCGGGGAACACTGAAGCTTTCTTT | CARSHRAGNTEAFF
13 | . | TRBJ1-2 | TRBD1 | TRBV11-2 | TGTGCCAGCAGCTCAACAGGGGGTTATGGCTACACCTTC | CASSSTGGYGYTF
15 | . | TRBJ1-1 | . | TRBV18 | TGTGCCAGCTCACCGGGAAACAGGTTGAACACTGAAGCTTTCTTT | CASSPGNRLNTEAFF
15 | . | TRBJ2-1 | . | TRBV7-9 | TGTGCCAGCAGCTCGTCTTTGGGGCCCTACAATGAGCAGTTCTTC | CASSSSLGPYNEQFF
15 | . | TRBJ2-7 | . | TRBV6-1 | TGTGCCAGCAGTGAAGCGCAGGCAGGGCGATACGAGCAGTACTTC | CASSEAQAGRYEQYF
14 | . | TRBJ2-7 | TRBD2 | TRBV9 | TGTGCCAGCAGCGGGACTAGCGGATCCTACGAGCAGTACTTC | CASSGTSGSYEQYF
14 | . | TRBJ2-2 | TRBD1 | TRBV5-5 | TGTGCCAGCAGTTTCGGACAGGGGGCCGGGGAGCTGTTTTTT | CASSFGQGAGELFF
16 | . | TRBJ2-7 | TRBD1 | TRBV18 | TGTGCCAGCTCACCGCTTCAGACAGGGGGCTATTACGAGCAGTACTTC | CASSPLQTGGYYEQYF
14 | . | TRBJ1-2 | . | TRBV3-1/TRBV3-2 | TGTGCCAGCAGCCAAGATACAGCTAACTATGGCTACACCTTC | CASSQDTANYGYTF
15 | . | TRBJ2-1 | . | TRBV7-2 | TGTGCCAGCAACCTTAGGGGGGGGTCGTACAATGAGCAGTTCTTC | CASNLRGGSYNEQFF
15 | . | TRBJ2-3 | TRBD1 | TRBV5-1 | TGCGCCAGCAGCTTGGAGGGGGCAAGGACAGATACGCAGTATTTT | CASSLEGARTDTQYF
15 | . | TRBJ2-1 | TRBD2 | TRBV2 | TGTGCCAGCTCCAGGAGCGGGAGGGATGACAATGAGCAGTTCTTC | CASSRSGRDDNEQFF
16 | . | TRBJ2-2 | TRBD1 | TRBV18 | TGTGCCAGCTCAGGGCCGGGACAGGAGGCGGCCGGGGAGCTGTTTTTT | CASSGPGQEAAGELFF
15 | . | TRBJ2-5 | . | TRBV7-9 | TGTGCCAGCAGCTTAGCGCGAGGTCTTCAAGAGACCCAGTACTTC | CASSLARGLQETQYF
14 | . | TRBJ2-3 | . | TRBV7-9 | TGTGCCAGCAGCGACCGGGTCCACACAGATACGCAGTATTTT | CASSDRVHTDTQYF
16 | . | TRBJ2-3 | TRBD2 | TRBV6-5 | TGTGCCAGCAGTTACTCGACTAGCGGGGTTGAGGATACGCAGTATTTT | CASSYSTSGVEDTQYF
15 | . | TRBJ1-1 | . | TRBV5-1 | TGCGCCAGCAGCTTGGGACAGGCGAGGGGCACTGAAGCTTTCTTT | CASSLGQARGTEAFF
17 | many | TRBJ1-2 | . | TRBV9 | TGTGCCAGCAGCGTAGTGCCCTCTACAGGGTCTAACTATGGCTACACCTTC | CASSVVPSTGSNYGYTF
16 | . | TRBJ2-7 | TRBD2 | TRBV5-1 | TGCGCCAGCAGCCCTGGACTAGCGGGAGTGGCCTACGAGCAGTACTTC | CASSPGLAGVAYEQYF
15 | . | TRBJ2-7 | TRBD1 | TRBV5-1 | TGCGCCAGCAGCAAGGGACAGGGCCCCCTCTACGAGCAGTACTTC | CASSKGQGPLYEQYF
13 | . | TRBJ2-1 | TRBD1 | TRBV19 | TGTGCCAGTACTGGGACAGGGGGCTATGAGCAGTTCTTC | CASTGTGGYEQFF
15 | . | TRBJ2-7 | . | TRBV6-2/TRBV6-3 | TGTGCCAGCAGTTACGGAACAGGGACCTCATACGAGCAGTACTTC | CASSYGTGTSYEQYF
15 | . | TRBJ2-7 | TRBD2 | TRBV12-5 | TGTGCTAGTGGTTGGGAGCGGGAGGGCCGCTACGAGCAGTACTTC | CASGWEREGRYEQYF
17 | few | TRBJ2-5 | . | TRBV3-1/TRBV3-2 | TGTGCCAGCAGCCGGGCCATAGTCCAGTTCCTTAGGGAGACCCAGTACTTC | CASSRAIVQFLRETQYF
13 | . | TRBJ2-7 | . | TRBV5-1 | TGCGCCAGCAGCTTAGGCGGTAACTACGAGCAGTACTTC | CASSLGGNYEQYF
14 | . | TRBJ1-4 | TRBD1 | TRBV28 | TGTGCCAGCTACCCGGACAGGAGTAATGAAAAACTGTTTTTT | CASYPDRSNEKLFF
20 | . | TRBJ2-1 | TRBD2 | TRBV4-2 | TGTGCCAGCAGCCAAGCCCCACTAGCGGGAACCCTGTTATATGACAATGAGCAGTTCTTC | CASSQAPLAGTLLYDNEQFF
15 | . | TRBJ1-3 | . | TRBV5-1 | TGCGCCAGCAGAGAATCGACAGGTGTAGGAAACACCATATATTTT | CASRESTGVGNTIYF
16 | once | TRBJ2-5 | . | TRBV5-6 | TGTGCCAGCAGCTCCCGGGACATTCTGGGGCAAGAGACCCAGTACTTC | CASSSRDILGQETQYF
16 | . | TRBJ1-1 | . | TRBV7-9 | TGTGCCAGCAGCCCCGTTCCCGGGGAGGGGAACACTGAAGCTTTCTTT | CASSPVPGEGNTEAFF
20 | once | TRBJ2-1 | TRBD1 | TRBV2 | TGTGCCAGCAGTGAAGCACGGGACAGGGGGACGAAGAGCTCCTACAATGAGCAGTTCTTC | CASSEARDRGTKSSYNEQFF
18 | . | TRBJ1-6 | TRBD1 | TRBV4-1 | TGCGCCAGCAGCCAAGGGACAGGGGGTGGTAAGTTTAATTCACCCCTCCACTTT | CASSQGTGGGKFNSPLHF
16 | . | TRBJ1-3 | TRBD1 | TRBV11-2 | TGTGCCAGCAGCATAGGACAGGGGGCGTCTGGAAACACCATATATTTT | CASSIGQGASGNTIYF
14 | . | TRBJ1-5 | . | TRBV27 | TGTGCCAGCAGTTTACGAGGGAGCAATCAGCCCCAGCATTTT | CASSLRGSNQPQHF
14 | once | TRBJ2-3 | . | TRBV11-3 | TGTGCCAGCAGCTTAGATACAGGGACCGGTACGCAGTATTTT | CASSLDTGTGTQYF
16 | . | TRBJ1-3 | . | TRBV16 | TGTGCCAGCAGCTCTTACCTGGGAGGATCTGGAAACACCATATATTTT | CASSSYLGGSGNTIYF
16 | . | TRBJ1-2 | . | TRBV6-5 | TGTGCCAGCAGTTACTCGTTGGCCCCTAGAACCTATGGCTACACCTTC | CASSYSLAPRTYGYTF
14 | . | TRBJ1-1 | . | TRBV28 | TGTGCCAGCAGTTTAAGGTATTTCGGGGCTGAAGCTTTCTTT | CASSLRYFGAEAFF
14 | . | TRBJ1-6 | TRBD1 | TRBV6-5 | TGTGCCAGCAGAAAGGGACAGGGCCATTCACCCCTCCACTTT | CASRKGQGHSPLHF
16 | once | TRBJ1-4 | . | TRBV5-1 | TGCGCCAGCAGCAAGGTCCGACAGACAACTAATGAAAAACTGTTTTTT | CASSKVRQTTNEKLFF
18 | once | TRBJ1-2 | TRBD1 | TRBV4-1 | TGCGCCAGCAGCCACCTCAGGGGGCGAAGTCTACTTGATAATGGCTACACCTTC | CASSHLRGRSLLDNGYTF
14 | once | TRBJ2-7 | . | TRBV28 | TGTGCCAGCAGGTTAGCGGAAAACTCCTACGAGCAGTACTTC | CASRLAENSYEQYF
17 | . | TRBJ1-1 | . | TRBV3-1/TRBV3-2 | TGTGCCAGCAGCCAAGATATCCGGCAGGGGAGGAACACTGAAGCTTTCTTT | CASSQDIRQGRNTEAFF
15 | . | TRBJ1-3 | TRBD1 | TRBV3-1/TRBV3-2 | TGTGCCAGCAGTCTACAGGGGGCCTCTGGAAACACCATATATTTT | CASSLQGASGNTIYF
16 | . | TRBJ1-3 | TRBD1 | TRBV6-5 | TGTGCCAGCAGCTACCCAACAGGGGGGGCTGGAAACACCATATATTTT | CASSYPTGGAGNTIYF
15 | . | TRBJ2-1 | TRBD2 | TRBV9 | TGTGCCAGCAGCTTTCAAACTAGCGGGAGATCTGAGCAGTTCTTC | CASSFQTSGRSEQFF
15 | few | TRBJ2-7 | TRBD1 | TRBV6-5 | TGTGCCAGCAGTTACAGACAGGGTGGTACCTACGAGCAGTACTTC | CASSYRQGGTYEQYF